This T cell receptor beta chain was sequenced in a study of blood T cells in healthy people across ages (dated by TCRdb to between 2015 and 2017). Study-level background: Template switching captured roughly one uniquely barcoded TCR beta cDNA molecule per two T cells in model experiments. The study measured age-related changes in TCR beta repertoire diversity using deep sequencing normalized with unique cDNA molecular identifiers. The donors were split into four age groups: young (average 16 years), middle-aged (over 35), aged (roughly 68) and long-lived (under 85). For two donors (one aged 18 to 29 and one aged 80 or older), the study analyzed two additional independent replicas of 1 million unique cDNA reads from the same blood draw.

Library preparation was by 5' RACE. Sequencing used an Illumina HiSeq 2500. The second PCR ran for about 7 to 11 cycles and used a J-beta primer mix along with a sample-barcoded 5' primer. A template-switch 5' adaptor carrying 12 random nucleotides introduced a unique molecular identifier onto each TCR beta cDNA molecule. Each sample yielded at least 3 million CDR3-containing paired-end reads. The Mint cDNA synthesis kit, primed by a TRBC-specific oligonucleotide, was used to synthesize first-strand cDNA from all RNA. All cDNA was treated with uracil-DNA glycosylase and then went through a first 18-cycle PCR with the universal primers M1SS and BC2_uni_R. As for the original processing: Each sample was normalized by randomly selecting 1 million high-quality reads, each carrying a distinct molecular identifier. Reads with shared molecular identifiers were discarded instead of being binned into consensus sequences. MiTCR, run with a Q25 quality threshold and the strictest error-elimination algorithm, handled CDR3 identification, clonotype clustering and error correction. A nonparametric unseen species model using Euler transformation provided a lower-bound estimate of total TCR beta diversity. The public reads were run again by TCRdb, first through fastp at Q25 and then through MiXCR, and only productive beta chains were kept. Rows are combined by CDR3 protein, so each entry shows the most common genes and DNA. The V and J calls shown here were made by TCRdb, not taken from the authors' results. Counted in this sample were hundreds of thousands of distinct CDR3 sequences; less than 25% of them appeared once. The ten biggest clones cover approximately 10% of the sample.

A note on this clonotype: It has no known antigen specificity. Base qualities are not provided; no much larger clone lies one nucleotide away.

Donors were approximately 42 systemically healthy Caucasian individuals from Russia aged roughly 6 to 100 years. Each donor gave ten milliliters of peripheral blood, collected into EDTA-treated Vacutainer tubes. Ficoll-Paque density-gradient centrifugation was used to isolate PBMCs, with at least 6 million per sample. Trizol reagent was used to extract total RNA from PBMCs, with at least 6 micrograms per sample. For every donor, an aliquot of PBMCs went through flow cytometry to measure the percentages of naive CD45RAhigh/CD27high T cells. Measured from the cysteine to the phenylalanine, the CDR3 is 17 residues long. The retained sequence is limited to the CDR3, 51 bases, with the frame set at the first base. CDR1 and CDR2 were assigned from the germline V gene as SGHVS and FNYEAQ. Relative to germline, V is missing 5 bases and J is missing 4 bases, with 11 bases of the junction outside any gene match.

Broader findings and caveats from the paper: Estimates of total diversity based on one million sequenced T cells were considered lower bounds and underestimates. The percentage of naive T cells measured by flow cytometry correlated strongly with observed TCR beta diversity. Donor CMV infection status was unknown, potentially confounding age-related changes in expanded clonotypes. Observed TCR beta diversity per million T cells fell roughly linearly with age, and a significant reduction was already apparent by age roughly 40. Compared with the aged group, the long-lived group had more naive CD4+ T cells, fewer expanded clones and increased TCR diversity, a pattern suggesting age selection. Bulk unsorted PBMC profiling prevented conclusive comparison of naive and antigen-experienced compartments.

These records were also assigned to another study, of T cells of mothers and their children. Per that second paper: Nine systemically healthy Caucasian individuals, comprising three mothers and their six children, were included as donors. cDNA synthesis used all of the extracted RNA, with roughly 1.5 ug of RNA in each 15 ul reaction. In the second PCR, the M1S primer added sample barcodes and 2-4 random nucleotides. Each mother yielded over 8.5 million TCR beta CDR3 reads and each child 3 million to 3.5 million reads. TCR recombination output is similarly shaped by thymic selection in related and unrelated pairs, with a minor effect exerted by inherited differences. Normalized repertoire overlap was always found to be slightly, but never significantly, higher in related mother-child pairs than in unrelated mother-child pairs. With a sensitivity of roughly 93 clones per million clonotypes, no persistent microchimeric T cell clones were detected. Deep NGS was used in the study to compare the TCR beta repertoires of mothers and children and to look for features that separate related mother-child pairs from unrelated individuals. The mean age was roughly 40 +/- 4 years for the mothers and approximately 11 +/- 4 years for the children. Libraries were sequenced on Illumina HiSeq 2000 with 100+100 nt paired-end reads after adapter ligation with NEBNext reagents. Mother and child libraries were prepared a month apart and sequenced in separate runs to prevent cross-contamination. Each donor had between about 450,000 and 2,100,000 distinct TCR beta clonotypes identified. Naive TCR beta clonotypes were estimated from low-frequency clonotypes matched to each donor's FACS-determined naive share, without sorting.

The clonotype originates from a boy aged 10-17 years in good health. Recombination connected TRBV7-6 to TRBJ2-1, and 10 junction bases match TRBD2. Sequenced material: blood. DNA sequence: TGTGCCAGCAGCCGGTTATCGGGACTAGCGAAATACAATGAGCAGTTCTTC. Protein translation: CASSRLSGLAKYNEQFF.